Listed here are 4 T cell receptor beta chains from one sample, sequenced in a study of CD8+ T cells in alopecia areata (dated by TCRdb to the late 2010s). The meaning of the sample's time point label: baseline before oral tofacitinib. From alopecia areata patients, peripheral blood was collected along with lesional scalp punch biopsies. The library was made by the immunoSEQ multiplex PCR assay. RNA was extracted from all samples and reverse transcribed into cDNA, which served as template for TCR sequencing. TCRdb took over this immuneACCESS table, retaining in-frame rearrangements with V and J assigned. Such tables are incomplete; in checked studies, under half of the missing clones stem from an unresolved V gene, and the remainder is unexplained. Counted in this sample were about 19,000 clones; more than 50% of them appeared once. The ten largest clonotypes hold approximately 6.1% of the sample.

The specimen was skin, collected at week 0. The receptors were sampled from a human donor with alopecia areata.

The genes are TRBV18 and TRBJ1-2; D is uncertain. Germline lookup yields CDR1 KGHSH and CDR2 LQKENI. There are 13 residues in the CDR3. V lost 3 bases and J 5 bases, leaving 10 bases between the germline ends. The CDR3: CASSPERNYGYTF. CDR3 sequence (DNA): TGTGCCAGCTCACCGGAGAGAAATTATGGCTACACCTTC.

V gene TRBV11-2 combines with J gene TRBJ1-6, with 8 positions matching TRBD1. Germline-derived CDR1 and CDR2 are SGHAT and FQNNGV. The CDR3 loop spans 16 amino acids. After removal of 6 bases from V and 6 bases from J, the junction contained 10 bases not matched to a gene. CDR3 region: CASRSAVDRVNSPLHF. CDR3 DNA sequence: TGTGCCAGCAGATCAGCGGTGGACAGGGTTAATTCACCCCTCCACTTT.

This clone was seen a single time. The V call is TRBV5-1, the J call TRBJ1-2; D call uncertain. Germline loops: CDR1 SGHRS, CDR2 YFSETQ. Trimming shortened V by 4 bases and J by 8 bases, and 12 bases separated the two germline ends. There are 12 residues in the CDR3. CDR3 bases: TGCGCCAGCAGCCCTGACGGTAAAGGCTACACCTTC. This sequence encodes CASSPDGKGYTF.

This rearrangement joins TRBV5-1 to TRBJ2-3; 12 bases align to TRBD2. The CDR3 is made up of 14 amino acids. V lost 3 bases and J lost 6; bases outside the gene matches: 2. Germline CDR1 and CDR2: SGHRS and YFSETQ. This CDR3 reads CASSSTSGGDTQYF. The CDR3 DNA is TGCGCCAGCAGCTCAACTAGCGGGGGGGATACGCAGTATTTT.